One sample yielded the 8 T cell receptor beta chains listed below, sequenced in a study of CD4+ T cells in melanoma (dated by TCRdb to between 2022 and 2023). Library method: the immunoSEQ multiplex PCR assay. TCRdb obtained this table from immuneACCESS and retained in-frame rearrangements with V and J assigned. These tables miss some clones; where compared with another copy, unresolved V genes account for less than half of the shortfall, and the remainder is unexplained. The sample data list around 13,000 clones, and around 68% of these were observed just once. The top ten hold 15% to 20% of the sample. Sequenced material: cells from a culture (not recorded whether cultured in vitro). The receptors here all came from a human donor with melanoma.

The V and J genes are TRBV7-3 and TRBJ1-1; a possible D gene is TRBD1 (6 bases). CDR1 SGHTA and CDR2 FQGTGA come from the germline V gene. The CDR3 consists of 13 residues. V lost 5 bases, J lost 1 base, and 8 bases lay in between. CDR3 region: CASSQDRNTEAFF. Here the CDR3 DNA reads TGTGCCAGCAGCCAGGACAGGAACACTGAAGCTTTCTTT.

By share, this clone ranks as large. CDR3 in amino acids: CASSQVWRGRLAEQYF. The CDR3 region has the DNA TGTGCCAGCAGCCAAGTTTGGAGGGGGCGCTTGGCCGAGCAGTACTTC. The chain carries TRBV14 and TRBJ2-7; the D gene is possibly TRBD1 (7 bases). V was cut by 1 base and J by 6 bases, with 19 bases left in between. CDR1 is SGHDN and CDR2 is FVKESK in the germline V gene. This CDR3 has 16 residues.

The V gene is TRBV7-9, the J gene TRBJ1-2; D remains unclear. The CDR3 loop spans 13 amino acids. Germline lookup yields CDR1 SEHNR and CDR2 FQNEAQ (reference sequence). Trimming took off 1 base at V and 8 bases at J, with 11 bases between the two ends. Written as DNA, the CDR3 is TGTGCCAGCAGCTTAGTAACGGGTTGGGGCTACACCTTC. It encodes CASSLVTGWGYTF.

This clone is a singleton in its sample. This sequence joins TRBV5-1 and TRBJ2-1, with D uncertain. CDR1 is SGHRS, CDR2 YFSETQ, per germline. There are 14 residues in the CDR3. V lost 7 bases and J 6 bases, leaving 17 bases between the germline ends. CDR3 coding DNA: TGCGCCAGCTCAATGACGCATGTTACCAATGAGCAGTTCTTC. This encodes CASSMTHVTNEQFF.

The gene calls are TRBV14 and TRBJ2-3, with TRBD1 as a possible D gene (6 bases). Per the germline V gene, CDR1 is SGHDN and CDR2 is FVKESK. Trimming cost V 4 bases and J 1 base, with 9 bases left between them. CDR3 length equals 14 residues. The CDR3 spells CASSPYRGTDTQYF. CDR3 DNA: TGTGCCAGCAGCCCCTACAGGGGCACAGATACGCAGTATTTT.

The CDR3 sequence: CASSRDRLIYDGYTF. The CDR3 DNA follows: TGTGCCAGCAGTCGGGACAGACTCATTTATGATGGCTACACCTTC. The chain links TRBV6-6 to TRBJ1-2, with 7 nucleotides matching TRBD1. The CDR3 is 15 amino acids. Germline lookup yields CDR1 MNHNY and CDR2 SVGAGI (reference sequence). The V gene end was trimmed by 5 bases and the J gene end by 6 bases; junction bases not matched to a gene: 12.

V and J are TRBV2 and TRBJ2-1; TRBD2 matches at 14 bases. The J segment lost 7 bases and the V segment lost 4 bases, leaving 0 bases of the junction unmatched. Germline V gene lookup returns CDR1 SNHLY and CDR2 FYNNEI. This CDR3 has 14 amino acids. The CDR3 loop reads CASSGTSGGNEQFF. CDR3 coding DNA: TGTGCCAGCAGTGGGACTAGCGGGGGGAATGAGCAGTTCTTC. The full variable domain, in which reference TRBV2 and TRBJ2-1 provide the parts outside the CDR3, is EPEVTQTPSHQVTQMGQEVILRCVPISNHLYFYWYRQILGQKVEFLVSFYNNEISEKSEIFDDQFSVERPDGSNFTLKIRSTKLEDSAMYFCASSGTSGGNEQFFGPGTRLTVL.

The chain is built from TRBV7-8 and TRBJ2-1, with 7 bases aligning to TRBD2. Germline V CDR1 and CDR2: SGHVS, FQNEAQ. Unmatched junction bases numbered 1, after V lost 3 bases and J lost 8 bases. CDR3 size: 12 residues. The CDR3 loop reads CASSFTSDEQFF. As DNA, the CDR3 is TGTGCCAGCAGCTTTACTAGCGATGAGCAGTTCTTC.